This TCR beta chain was captured in a study of cytomegalovirus exposure and HLA in healthy donors. Overall study: Sequencing of around 200 million T cells in an earlier analysis found around 110 million unique TCR beta sequences. Overall study results and limits: TCR beta V segments were, for the most part, productive about 90% or about 30% of the time in an earlier analysis. An analysis was carried out later, and it reportedly showed fewer N-insertions in an Asian-associated ancestry cluster than the approximately 670-donor mean. The study designated roughly 160 TCR beta chains cytomegalovirus-associated.

The CDR3 runs 13 residues. V was cut by 3 bases and J by 1 base, with 7 bases left in between. CDR1 and CDR2 (germline): GTSNPN, SVGIG (reference sequence). The primer mix had 60 Vbeta and 13 Jbeta primers. Sequencing was performed with immunoSEQ multiplex PCR; in TCRdb, only in-frame clones are kept and a portion is missing. The table records 120,000 to 150,000 clones, around 78% of them present only once. With respect to this clone: Antigen unknown.

The chain recombines TRBV30 with TRBJ1-5, with D possibly matching TRBD1 (5 bases). This receptor was taken from a male donor in good health and CMV-seronegative. Sequencing was done on a sample of PBMCs. Here the CDR3 reads CAWSGGSNQPQHF. In DNA, the CDR3 is TGTGCCTGGAGCGGGGGAAGCAATCAGCCCCAGCATTTT.